This passage covers 8 T cell receptor beta chains from one sample sequenced in a study of human T cells and chemical hapten exposure. Regarding time point: patch test 3, about 24 weeks after DPC sensitization. Treatment denoted: therapeutic diphenylcyclopropenone sensitization with weekly scalp DPC. In TCRdb, the RACE reads were re-called with MiXCR into one record per CDR3 protein. The profile shows approximately 160,000 distinct CDR3 sequences, roughly a quarter of them singletons. This specimen consisted of whole blood, obtained in connection with sensitization to the hapten diphenylcyclopropenone (DPC). The receptors here all came from a woman aged 18-35 years with alopecia areata. Some clones in this sample may be carry-over from other donors' samples.

The chain links TRBV20-1 to TRBJ2-7; TRBD1 is a possible D gene (5 bases). Trimming pared 3 bases from V and 5 bases from J, leaving 8 bases between. This CDR3 region has 11 residues. CDR1 and CDR2 (germline): DFQATT, SNEGSKA (reference sequence). The CDR3 here is CSASRVNEQYF. In DNA form, the CDR3 reads TGCAGTGCTAGCAGGGTTAACGAGCAGTACTTC.

This clonotype came up many times. The rearrangement uses TRBV24-1 and TRBJ2-3; D gene ambiguous. V shed 3 bases and J shed 2 bases, with 14 bases lying between them. Germline assignment: CDR1 KGHDR and CDR2 SFDVKD. This CDR3 region has 16 residues. The CDR3 DNA follows: TGTGCCACCAGTGATGCTTTAGGACGCTTCACAGATACGCAGTATTTT. Its protein is CATSDALGRFTDTQYF.

This clonotype was seen more than once but under ten times. The chain carries TRBV10-3 and TRBJ2-1, with TRBD2 matching over 11 bases. Looked up from germline, CDR1 is ENHRY and CDR2 is SYGVKD. The CDR3 totals 16 residues. Trimming removed 3 bases from V and 7 bases from J; junction bases left unmatched: 8. CDR3 sequence: CAISETRSGRGNEQFF. The CDR3 DNA is TGTGCCATCAGTGAAACGCGTAGCGGGAGGGGGAATGAGCAGTTCTTC.

This clonotype was seen many times. The V and J genes are TRBV5-5 and TRBJ2-2; D not certain. The CDR3 covers 12 residues. Trimming left V 1 base short and J 6 bases short, with 4 bases between. Germline assignment: CDR1 SGHKS and CDR2 YYEKEE (reference sequence). CDR3 DNA sequence: TGTGCCAGCAGCTTGCGTCCCGGGGAGCTGTTTTTT. Translation gives CASSLRPGELFF.

This chain links TRBV18 with TRBJ2-7; maybe TRBD2 (5 bases). Deletions cut 0 bases from V and 7 bases from J, with 13 bases between. Looked up from germline, CDR1 is KGHSH and CDR2 is LQKENI. The CDR3 contains 14 residues. In DNA form, the CDR3 reads TGTGCCAGCTCACCACCGTGGGGAGTTGCGGAGCAGTACTTC. Amino acid sequence: CASSPPWGVAEQYF.

The DNA for the CDR3 is TGTGCCAGCAGTGACCCTAGCGGGAGGCCCCTGGCATACGAGCAGTACTTC. Its protein is CASSDPSGRPLAYEQYF. The chain couples TRBV6-1 to TRBJ2-7, with 11 positions matching TRBD2. Trimming cost V 3 bases and J 4 bases; bases outside gene matches: 11. The CDR3 contains 17 residues. Germline lookup yields CDR1 MNHNS and CDR2 SASEGT.

This clonotype appeared once. This chain uses TRBV29-1 with TRBJ1-2; TRBD1 matches 7 bases. Losses at the gene ends were 4 bases for V and 1 base for J; bases not matched to a gene: 6. CDR1 is SQVTM and CDR2 is ANQGSEA in the germline V gene. There are 14 residues in the CDR3. CDR3 sequence (DNA): TGCAGCGTTGGACAGGGAAGGGATAACTATGGCTACACCTTC. Its translation is CSVGQGRDNYGYTF.

This chain links TRBV29-1 with TRBJ2-1; D not certain. Germline loops: CDR1 SQVTM, CDR2 ANQGSEA. The CDR3 has 13 amino acids. Trimming removed 5 bases from V and 2 bases from J, with 10 bases in between. CDR3 sequence: CSVSGSPYNEQFF. CDR3 bases: TGCAGCGTTTCAGGATCCCCCTACAATGAGCAGTTCTTC.